These 20 T cell receptor beta chains share one sample of origin, sequenced in a study of T cell clonality in common variable immunodeficiency. Findings of the study overall: Fewer deletions and N-nucleotide insertions were reportedly seen in common variable immunodeficiency TCR beta sequences.

Clones were sequenced by immunoSEQ multiplex PCR, and TCRdb holds only the in-frame ones, with some missing. The clone table shows about 7,800 clones, with the ten largest holding 3% to 4%. No antigens are known for them. The specimen was peripheral blood mononuclear cells. The receptors shown here come from a human donor with common variable immunodeficiency.

To note about this clone: Germline is not matched at one junction end, which may reflect a read error. The read terminates 3 residues before the CDR3 end, so the remaining end is supplied by the germline J gene. This rearrangement joins TRBV30 to TRBJ2-7; maybe TRBD1 (6 bases). The CDR3 extends over 14 amino acids. Looked up from germline, CDR1 is GTSNPN and CDR2 is SVGIG (reference sequence). CDR3 DNA (partial): TGTGCTTGGACCAGGGACACCTCCTCCTACGAG. Encoded protein: CAWTRDTSSYE. The CDR3 reads in full as CAWTRDTSSYEQYF.

Turning to this clone: The read finishes 3 residues shy of the CDR3 end, and the germline J gene is used to complete it. The chain has TRBV19 and TRBJ1-4; unclear D gene. This CDR3 spans 12 amino acids. Deletions cut 8 bases from V and 0 bases from J, with 4 bases between. In germline, CDR1 is LNHDA, CDR2 SQIVND (reference sequence). CDR3 loop: CASSSTNEKLFF. CDR3 DNA (partial): TGTGCCAGTTCCTCAACTAATGAAAAA.

With respect to this clone: The read ends 3 residues early relative to the CDR3; the germline J gene fills the gap. This rearrangement joins TRBV18 to TRBJ2-2, with 8 positions matching TRBD2. Trimming took 3 bases from V and 3 from J; bases not matched to a gene: 6. The germline gives CDR1 KGHSH, CDR2 LQKENI. The CDR3 length is 16 residues. The CDR3 sequence: CASSPQSGSYTGELFF. CDR3 bases read: TGTGCCAGCTCACCCCAGAGCGGGAGTTACACCGGGGAG.

Comments on this clone: Read sequence stops 3 residues before the CDR3 end, and the germline J gene provides the missing end. The chain combines TRBV7-2 with TRBJ2-5; 8 positions agree with TRBD1. This CDR3 comprises 15 residues. Trimming took 5 bases from V and 5 from J; bases not matched to a gene: 10. CDR1 SGHTA and CDR2 FQGNSA come from the germline V gene. The CDR3 here is CASSPQGAQKETQYF. The CDR3 bases that were read are TGTGCCAGCAGCCCCCAGGGGGCGCAGAAGGAGACC.

The CDR3 sequence is CSATRPNRNTEAFF. CDR3 DNA (partial): TGCAGTGCTACCAGACCAAACAGGAACACTGAA. The chain joins TRBV20-1 to TRBJ1-1; D is ambiguous. The DNA ends 3 residues before the CDR3 does, and the rest of the CDR3 is filled in from the germline J gene. Germline-derived CDR1 and CDR2 are DFQATT and SNEGSKA (reference sequence). The length of the CDR3 is 14 residues. The V end was cut by 4 bases, the J end by 1 base, with 13 bases between.

Details on this clone: The read terminates 3 residues before the CDR3 end, so the remaining end is supplied by the germline J gene. The chain is built from TRBV19 and TRBJ2-1; the match to TRBD1 covers 7 bases. Trimming at V came to 0 bases and at J to 4 bases, leaving 6 bases not matched to a gene. The CDR3 has 16 amino acids. Germline loops: CDR1 LNHDA, CDR2 SQIVND (reference sequence). CDR3 residues: CASSIDQGVPYNEQFF. The CDR3 bases that were read are TGTGCCAGTAGTATAGACCAGGGGGTACCTTACAATGAG.

A remark on this clone: The read stops 3 residues short of the end of the CDR3; the missing end is completed from the germline J gene. The chain employs TRBV18 and TRBJ2-3; D is perhaps TRBD2 (6 bases). The CDR3 is made up of 16 amino acids. V lost 0 bases and J lost 2, with 12 bases in between. Germline values: CDR1 KGHSH, CDR2 LQKENI. Here the CDR3 reads CASSPPNSGYTDTQYF. The sequenced CDR3 bases are TGTGCCAGCTCACCACCGAATAGCGGCTACACAGATACG. Looking up the rest from reference TRBV18 and TRBJ2-3 gives the full variable domain: NAGVMQNPRHLVRRRGQEARLRCSPMKGHSHVYWYRQLPEEGLKFMVYLQKENIIDESGMPKERFSAEFPKEGPSILRIQQVVRGDSAAYFCASSPPNSGYTDTQYFGPGTRLTVL.

Here the CDR3 reads CASSPGQGFNIQYF. The part of the CDR3 DNA that was read is TGTGCCAGCAGCCCGGGACAGGGGTTCAACATT. The chain carries TRBV7-9 and TRBJ2-4; 10 bases line up with TRBD1. The read ends 3 residues early relative to the CDR3; the germline J gene fills the gap. Germline V gives CDR1 SEHNR, CDR2 FQNEAQ (reference sequence). The CDR3 has 14 amino acids. J was trimmed by 7 bases and V by 5 bases; bases with no gene match: 5.

Turning to this clone: The read falls 3 residues short of the CDR3 end, and the missing part is taken from the germline J gene. The rearrangement uses TRBV19 and TRBJ2-2, with 16 bases that match TRBD2. The trim removed 5 bases at V and 5 bases at J, leaving 2 bases unmatched. There are 16 residues in the CDR3. Germline CDR1 is LNHDA and CDR2 is SQIVND (reference sequence). The DNA read from the CDR3 is TGTGCCAGTAGTGTGGGACTAGCGGGGGGGACCGGGGAG. Encoded protein: CASSVGLAGGTGE. The whole CDR3 reads CASSVGLAGGTGELFF.

About this clone itself: The read ends 3 residues early relative to the CDR3; the germline J gene fills the gap. The chain uses TRBV18 and TRBJ1-1; the match to TRBD1 covers 9 bases. CDR1 and CDR2 (germline): KGHSH, LQKENI. The CDR3 loop spans 13 amino acids. CDR3 sequence reads: CASSPLDRGLAFF. Partial CDR3 DNA: TGTGCCAGCTCACCCCTAGACAGGGGGTTA. Filled out from reference TRBV18 and TRBJ1-1, the complete variable domain reads NAGVMQNPRHLVRRRGQEARLRCSPMKGHSHVYWYRQLPEEGLKFMVYLQKENIIDESGMPKERFSAEFPKEGPSILRIQQVVRGDSAAYFCASSPLDRGLAFFGQGTRLTVV.

A remark on this clone: The CDR3 extends 3 residues past the end of the read, so its final part is completed from the germline J gene. The rearrangement links TRBV18 to TRBJ1-5; TRBD1 matches at 9 bases. The junction had 6 bases not matched to a gene; V was cut back by 3 bases and J by 3 bases. Germline CDR1 reads KGHSH; CDR2 reads LQKENI. The CDR3 runs to 16 residues. CDR3 residues: CASSPLDRGDNQPQHF. The DNA read from the CDR3 is TGTGCCAGCTCACCCCTGGACAGGGGAGACAATCAGCCC.

About this clone itself: The read finishes 3 residues shy of the CDR3 end, and the germline J gene is used to complete it. This chain joins TRBV7-2 and TRBJ2-1; TRBD1 aligns across 10 bases. The CDR3 runs 14 residues. The J segment lost 6 bases and the V segment lost 1 base, leaving 0 bases of the junction unmatched. Germline-derived CDR1 and CDR2 are SGHTA and FQGNSA. CDR3 bases read: TGTGCCAGCAGCTTAGGGACAGGGGGCAATGAG. As protein: CASSLGTGGNE. The entire CDR3 protein reads CASSLGTGGNEQFF. Drawing the rest from reference TRBV7-2 and TRBJ2-1, the complete variable domain is GAGVSQSPSNKVTEKGKDVELRCDPISGHTALYWYRQSLGQGLEFLIYFQGNSAPDKSGLPSDRFSAERTGGSVSTLTIQRTQQEDSAVYLCASSLGTGGNEQFFGPGTRLTVL.

Concerning this clone: The read stops 3 residues short of the end of the CDR3; the missing end is completed from the germline J gene. The rearrangement joins TRBV30 to TRBJ1-5; no reliable D call. Trimming pared 3 bases from V and 0 bases from J, leaving 6 bases between. CDR1 is GTSNPN, CDR2 SVGIG, per germline (reference sequence). This CDR3 contains 13 residues. The sequenced part of the CDR3 DNA is TGTGCCTGGAGCATAGATAGCAATCAGCCC. Encoded protein: CAWSIDSNQP. From start to end, the CDR3 is CAWSIDSNQPQHF.

About this clone: Read coverage stops 3 residues before the CDR3 terminus; the germline J gene supplies the remainder. This rearrangement joins TRBV7-2 to TRBJ1-4, with 7 bases matching TRBD1. V was clipped by 5 bases and J by 7 bases; unmatched bases: 7. There are 14 residues in the CDR3. The germline CDR1 and CDR2 sequences are SGHTA and FQGNSA. CDR3 loop: CASSAGQGVEKLFF. The covered CDR3 bases are TGTGCCAGCAGCGCGGGGCAGGGGGTTGAAAAA.

This clone is classed as medium-sized (0.01 to 0.1%) by frequency. The CDR3 end lies 3 residues beyond the end of the read and is filled in from the germline J gene. V gene TRBV5-1 combines with J gene TRBJ2-7; no clear D. This CDR3 region has 14 residues. Germline V CDR1 and CDR2: SGHRS, YFSETQ. The ends were cut back, 4 bases at V and 1 base at J, with 12 bases in the middle. The part of the CDR3 DNA that was read is TGCGCCAGCAGCCTGGATATAGGGTCCTACGAG. Translating it yields CASSLDIGSYE. The whole CDR3 sequence reads CASSLDIGSYEQYF.

On this clone itself: From the germline J gene comes the end of the CDR3, since the read stops 3 residues before it. The chain is built from TRBV7-2 and TRBJ1-2; 8 nucleotides match TRBD1. Germline V CDR1 and CDR2: SGHTA, FQGNSA. This CDR3 comprises 14 residues. J lost 2 bases, V lost 5 bases, and 4 bases had no gene match. The CDR3 DNA, read in part, is TGTGCCAGCAGCGCCCGGACAGGGAACTATGGC. Encoded protein: CASSARTGNYG. The CDR3 reads in full as CASSARTGNYGYTF.

On this clone itself: The read ends 3 residues shy of where the CDR3 ends; the end is completed using the germline J gene. This chain uses TRBV18 with TRBJ2-1; TRBD2 matches 11 bases. The J segment lost 5 bases and the V segment lost 3 bases, leaving 15 bases of the junction unmatched. The CDR3 sequence is 19 residues long. CDR1 is KGHSH, CDR2 LQKENI, per germline. The DNA read from the CDR3 is TGTGCCAGCTCACCGCTTCCCTTGACAGGACTAGCGGGCCACAATGAG. Its protein product is CASSPLPLTGLAGHNE. The CDR3 in full is CASSPLPLTGLAGHNEQFF.

The CDR3 bases that were read are TGTGCCAGCAGCTTTCTACCAGGGAGCTACGAG. Protein: CASSFLPGSYE. The full CDR3 protein reads CASSFLPGSYEQYF. The V call is TRBV5-6, the J call TRBJ2-7, with D perhaps given as TRBD1 or TRBD2 (5 bases each). Read coverage stops 3 residues before the CDR3 terminus; the germline J gene supplies the remainder. V was trimmed by 2 bases and J by 3 bases, leaving 12 bases between them. The CDR3 extends over 14 amino acids. Germline CDR1 reads SGHDT; CDR2 reads YYEEEE.

Turning to this clone: The read terminates 3 residues before the CDR3 end, so the remaining end is supplied by the germline J gene. The gene calls are TRBV20-1 and TRBJ1-1, with D possibly being TRBD1 (5 bases). This CDR3 contains 14 residues. Germline values: CDR1 DFQATT, CDR2 SNEGSKA (reference sequence). CDR3 DNA (partial): TGCAGTGCTAGAGATAAATGGAAGGGGCGGGAA. Amino acid sequence: CSARDKWKGRE. The full CDR3 reads CSARDKWKGREAFF.

In regard to this clone: Sequencing ends 3 residues short of the CDR3 end; the germline J gene provides the rest. The chain has TRBV5-1 and TRBJ2-1; D gene unclear. Per the germline V gene, CDR1 is SGHRS and CDR2 is YFSETQ. This CDR3 has 15 amino acids. V was shortened by 2 bases and J by 8 bases, with 17 bases between the two germline ends. The sequenced part of the CDR3 DNA is TGCGCCAGCAGCTTCGGTGTTGGGTTTCGGGATGAG. It yields the protein CASSFGVGFRDE. The entire CDR3 reads CASSFGVGFRDEQFF.